This T cell receptor (beta chain) is from a study of T cell repertoires in cytomegalovirus infection. Overall study: It can be stated that public TCR beta signatures indicated CMV infection as well as a matching HLA type.

This clonotype has a handful of counts. Antigen: not known. TCRdb reprocessed the reads with MiXCR, giving one entry per CDR3 protein. The sample lists about 920,000 distinct CDR3 sequences; roughly 30% were seen once. The germline gives CDR1 MDHEN, CDR2 SYDVKM. This CDR3 comprises 15 residues. V lost 3 bases and J lost 2; bases outside the gene matches: 5. Study results and limitations: Across the ex vivo response, the dominant clonotypes were HLA-C-restricted CMV-specific TCR beta clonotypes.

The source is a human donor in good health (CMV status not recorded). Some clones in this sample may be carry-over from other donors' samples. The material sequenced was cultured CD8+ T cells from PBMCs, taken from culture after CMV antigen stimulation. The V gene is TRBV28, the J gene TRBJ2-3; 7 bases match TRBD1. CDR3 sequence: CASSLPGQNTDTQYF. DNA of the CDR3: TGTGCCAGCAGTTTGCCGGGACAGAACACAGATACGCAGTATTTT.